Listed below are T cell receptor beta chains from one sample, sequenced in a study of blood T cell repertoires in COVID-19. Assay used: immunoSEQ multiplex PCR; TCRdb lists only in-frame clones, some missing. The sample holds about 140,000 clones, around 76% seen once. The specimen sequenced was peripheral blood. Receptors originate from a man aged 60-69 years with acute or convalescent COVID-19. CDR3s include the opening cysteine and the closing phenylalanine or tryptophan. D genes are given only for firm matches. Some rows mark clone size as missing; the rest say once, few, many or name a class of expanded clone.

cdr3_nt,cdr3_aa,v_call,j_call,clone_size,d_call
TGTGCCAGCTCACAGGGACAGGGGAACTATGGCTACACCTTC,CASSQGQGNYGYTF,TRBV18,TRBJ1-2,-,TRBD1
TGTGCCTGGAGTGTAGGGACAGACGGGCAGTTCTTC,CAWSVGTDGQFF,TRBV30,TRBJ2-1,-,TRBD1
TGTGCCAGCAGTGCTGACAGGGTAGGTCGCGAGCAGTACTTC,CASSADRVGREQYF,TRBV27,TRBJ2-7,-,TRBD1
TGTGCCAGCCGGGGACAACAGGGCACTGAAGCTTTCTTT,CASRGQQGTEAFF,TRBV6-6,TRBJ1-1,-,-
TGCGCCAGCAGCTTGGCCCAACCGGAGTCCTACGAGCAGTACTTC,CASSLAQPESYEQYF,TRBV5-1,TRBJ2-7,-,-
TGTGCCAGCAGTGGCCTGTCGGGGGAGCGGGGCTACACCTTC,CASSGLSGERGYTF,TRBV6-6,TRBJ1-2,-,-
TGTGCCACCAGTCAAGGGGGCTACGAGCAGTACTTC,CATSQGGYEQYF,TRBV24-1,TRBJ2-7,once,-
TGCGCCAGCAGCTTTGGACAGGGGGCAGATACGCAGTATTTT,CASSFGQGADTQYF,TRBV5-1,TRBJ2-3,-,TRBD1
TGTGCCAGCAGCCCCCGGGACTTGCTCTACAATGAGCAGTTCTTC,CASSPRDLLYNEQFF,TRBV13,TRBJ2-1,once,-
TGCGCCAGCAGCCGAGGGGGCCCGGACCCTTATGGCTACACCTTC,CASSRGGPDPYGYTF,TRBV4-1,TRBJ1-2,-,TRBD1
TGTGCCAGCAGCCCAAGCGGGAGTGGGTACGAGCAGTACTTC,CASSPSGSGYEQYF,TRBV3-1/TRBV3-2,TRBJ2-7,many,TRBD2
TGTGCCTGGGGCGAGACTCATATCAGCACTGAAGCTTTCTTT,CAWGETHISTEAFF,TRBV30,TRBJ1-1,once,-
TGTGCCAGCAGTTTAGCGGGAGGCGGAGATACGCAGTATTTT,CASSLAGGGDTQYF,TRBV7-9,TRBJ2-3,-,TRBD2
TGTGCCAGCAGGATAGACTCGAGCTCCTACAATGAGCAGTTCTTC,CASRIDSSSYNEQFF,TRBV6-4,TRBJ2-1,-,-
TGTGCCAGCAGTTTTGGGACTAGCGGGAGGGGCGTCTACGAGCAGTACTTC,CASSFGTSGRGVYEQYF,TRBV27,TRBJ2-7,-,TRBD2
TGTGCCAGCAGCCTAGCGACAGGGGAGAGCACAGATACGCAGTATTTT,CASSLATGESTDTQYF,TRBV5-4,TRBJ2-3,-,TRBD1
TGTGCCAGCAGCTGGGGACTTAATTCACCCCTCCACTTT,CASSWGLNSPLHF,TRBV5-6,TRBJ1-6,few,-
TGTGCCAGCAGCCAAGCCTGGGGGGGCCCCTCGCCCCAGCATTTT,CASSQAWGGPSPQHF,TRBV4-2,TRBJ1-5,-,-
TGCGCCAGCAGCCCCATAGCGGGGGGCACCGGGGAGCTGTTTTTT,CASSPIAGGTGELFF,TRBV5-1,TRBJ2-2,-,TRBD2
TGTGCCAGCAGCGTCGGGACAGGGTGGGGCTATGAGCAGTTCTTC,CASSVGTGWGYEQFF,TRBV9,TRBJ2-1,once,TRBD1
TGCGCCAGCAGCACCGACAGGGGGCAAGGTGAAGCTTTCTTT,CASSTDRGQGEAFF,TRBV5-1,TRBJ1-1,-,TRBD1
TGTGCCAGCAGTTTATCCTCGGGGGGGGCCTACGAGCAGTACTTC,CASSLSSGGAYEQYF,TRBV27,TRBJ2-7,many,TRBD2
TGTGCCAGCAGGTCCAGGGGAGCTAACTATGGCTACACCTTC,CASRSRGANYGYTF,TRBV28,TRBJ1-2,few,-
TGCGCCAGCAGCCTTCCTAGCGGAACGAACACCGGGGAGCTGTTTTTT,CASSLPSGTNTGELFF,TRBV5-1,TRBJ2-2,-,TRBD2
TGCAGCGTTGAGTTGGGGCTTGGCGGGGGCAATGGGCAGTTCTTC,CSVELGLGGGNGQFF,TRBV29-1,TRBJ2-1,-,-
TGTGCCAGCAGTGAAGGGGGCGCGGGATTGGGCTACGAGCAGTACTTC,CASSEGGAGLGYEQYF,TRBV2,TRBJ2-7,many,-
TGTGCCAGCAGCTTAAGGACTATGCAAGAGACCCAGTACTTC,CASSLRTMQETQYF,TRBV7-2,TRBJ2-5,-,-
TGTGCCAGCAGTTTCCTAGCCCAATCCTACGAGCAGTACTTC,CASSFLAQSYEQYF,TRBV28,TRBJ2-7,-,-
TGTGCCAGCAGGGGACTAGCGGGCCAGTACTTC,CASRGLAGQYF,TRBV3-1/TRBV3-2,TRBJ2-7,-,TRBD2
TGTGCCAGTACTTCTGGCAATCAGCCCCAGCATTTT,CASTSGNQPQHF,TRBV19,TRBJ1-5,-,-
TGTGCCAGCAGCTTGGGAACTAGCGGGAGGGCCGGGAATGAGCAGTTCTTC,CASSLGTSGRAGNEQFF,TRBV5-4,TRBJ2-1,-,TRBD2
TGTGCCAGTAGTATAATCGGTGAAAAAGCTTTCTTT,CASSIIGEKAFF,TRBV19,TRBJ1-1,few,-
TGTGCCAGCAGCCTCACGAGCGGGAATAACGAGCAGTACTTC,CASSLTSGNNEQYF,TRBV4-2,TRBJ2-7,-,TRBD2
TGTGCCAGCAGTCCTGTTGCGGGACAGACCTACGAGCAGTACTTC,CASSPVAGQTYEQYF,TRBV27,TRBJ2-7,few,-